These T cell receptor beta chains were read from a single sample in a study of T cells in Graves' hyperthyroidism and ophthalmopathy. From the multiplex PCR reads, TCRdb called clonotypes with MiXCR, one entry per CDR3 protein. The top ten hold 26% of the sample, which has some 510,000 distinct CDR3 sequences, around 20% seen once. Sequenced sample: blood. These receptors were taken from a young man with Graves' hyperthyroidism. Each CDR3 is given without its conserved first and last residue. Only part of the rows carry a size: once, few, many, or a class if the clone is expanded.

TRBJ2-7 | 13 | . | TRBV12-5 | ASGGTQGITYEQY
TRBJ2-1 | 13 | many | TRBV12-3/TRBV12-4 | ASTPSGQINNEQF
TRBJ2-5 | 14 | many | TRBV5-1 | ASSLAGTSGQETQY
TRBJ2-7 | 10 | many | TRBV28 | ASSKALGEQY
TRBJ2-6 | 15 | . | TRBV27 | ASSLALSALGANVLT
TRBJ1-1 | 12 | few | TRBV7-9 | ASSLERLGTEAF
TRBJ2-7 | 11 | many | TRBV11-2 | ASSYGTELEQY
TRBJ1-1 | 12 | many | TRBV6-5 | ASSWRQEHTEAF
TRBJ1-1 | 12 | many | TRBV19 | ASSVGASNTEAF
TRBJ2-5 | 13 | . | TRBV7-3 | ASSLIAGAPETQY
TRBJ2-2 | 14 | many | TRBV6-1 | ASSEALQLFSGELF
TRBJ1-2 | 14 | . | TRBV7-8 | ASSLEIAGTGVGYT
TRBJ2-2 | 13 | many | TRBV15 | ATSDRAQNTGELF
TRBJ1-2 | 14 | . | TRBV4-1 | ASSLRPGQMNYGYT
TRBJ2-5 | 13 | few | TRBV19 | ASTHGVSQLETQY
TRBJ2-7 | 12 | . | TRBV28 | ASSPSGSIYEQY
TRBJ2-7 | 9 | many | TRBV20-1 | SALRGYEQY
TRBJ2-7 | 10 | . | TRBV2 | ASSDNRGEQY
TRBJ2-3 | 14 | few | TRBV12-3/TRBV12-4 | ASSPGLASGGITQY
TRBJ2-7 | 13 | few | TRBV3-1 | ASSQVPDGSYEQY
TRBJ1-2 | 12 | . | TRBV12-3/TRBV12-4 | ASTVYRGRYGYT
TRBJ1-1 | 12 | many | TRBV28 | ASSLWGGLAEAF
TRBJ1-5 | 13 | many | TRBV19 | ASSTRAQINQPQH
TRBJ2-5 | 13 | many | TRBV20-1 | SASHPARGNEAQY
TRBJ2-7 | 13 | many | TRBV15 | ATSRDFGGSYEQY